This record covers a single T cell receptor beta chain. This sample was taken from a study of blood T cell repertoires in COVID-19. Study summary: From T cells, B-cell-depleted T cells, or PBMCs came the material, which was cDNA or gDNA.

The data were produced by immunoSEQ multiplex PCR, yet TCRdb's version contains in-frame clones alone and is incomplete. The sample shows some 230,000 clones, about four fifths of them seen only once. Input material: PBMCs or T cells enriched from blood (not recorded which). The sequence was obtained from a woman in her thirties or forties with acute COVID-19.

CDR3 DNA: TGTGCCAGCAGCTTAGGAGGGCTCGTAGGTGAAAAACTGTTTTTT. It is translated as CASSLGGLVGEKLFF. The rearrangement links TRBV7-9 to TRBJ1-4; D uncertain. V was trimmed by 1 base and J by 7 bases, leaving 13 bases between them. The germline gives CDR1 SEHNR, CDR2 FQNEAQ (reference sequence). The CDR3 runs 15 residues.